This TCR beta chain was retrieved from a study of radiotherapy plus CTLA-4 blockade in lung cancer. Study-level information: Patients showed objective responses in roughly 18% of cases, and disease control was achieved by over 25%.

Details on this clone: Its antigen is still unknown.

Study-wide points: Once radiotherapy plus ipilimumab had been given, TCR clones derived from tumor expanded in blood. Early blood T cell clone dynamics reportedly forecast response best, with interferon-beta.

Produced via immunoSEQ multiplex PCR; TCRdb's table is partial and in-frame only. This sample has 85,000 to 130,000 clones, with 85% to 90% found just once. Unmatched junction bases numbered 6, after V lost 8 bases and J lost 2 bases. The CDR3 sequence is 14 residues long. Germline CDR1 is MNHNS and CDR2 is SASEGT. The study gave focal radiation plus ipilimumab CTLA-4 blockade to patients with chemo-refractory metastatic non-small-cell lung cancer. The clonotype originates from a human donor with non-small cell lung cancer that progressed on radiotherapy plus ipilimumab. Some clones in this sample may be carry-over from other donors' samples. The chain combines TRBV6-1 with TRBJ2-3; 8 bases agree with TRBD2. The material sequenced was peripheral blood, taken from a patient treated with radiotherapy plus ipilimumab. The CDR3 DNA reads TGTGCCAGCTCTCAGCGGGGGCTCACAGATACGCAGTATTTT. Amino acid sequence: CASSQRGLTDTQYF.